This T cell receptor beta chain is from a study of blood T cell repertoires in COVID-19. Germline-derived CDR1 and CDR2 are MDHEN and SYDVKM. The V and J ends lost 6 bases and 3 bases, in that order; junction bases with no gene match: 9. This CDR3 contains 16 residues. The method was immunoSEQ multiplex PCR; TCRdb's version includes in-frame clones alone and lacks a portion of them. The sample records around 60,000 clones, 55% to 75% being singletons. This receptor was identified in a woman in her seventies with COVID-19, enrolled during active disease. Sequenced: peripheral blood. The V gene is TRBV28, the J gene TRBJ2-5, with 11 bases aligning to TRBD2. Written as DNA, the CDR3 is TGTGCCAGCAGCGCCATACTAGCGGGGGTTAAAGAGACCCAGTACTTC. Translation: CASSAILAGVKETQYF.